Only one count was recorded for the clone carrying this T cell receptor (beta chain). Sequenced by immunoSEQ multiplex PCR; TCRdb stores in-frame clones only, minus some. The sample lists 310,000 or so clones, around 90% occurring once. The sample is drawn from a study of blood T cell repertoires in COVID-19. The material sequenced was peripheral blood. The clonotype comes from a man aged 50 or older with active or convalescent COVID-19.

CDR3 nucleotides: TGTGCCAGCAGTTTAAACCAGGCGGGTAGGATTACTGAAGCTTTCTTT. Amino acids: CASSLNQAGRITEAFF. This rearrangement joins TRBV28 to TRBJ1-1; D is unclear. Germline CDR1 MDHEN, CDR2 SYDVKM. CDR3 length equals 16 residues. V was cut by 2 bases and J by 5 bases, with 18 bases left in between.